This T cell receptor (beta chain) was retrieved from a study of T cell responses to AZD1222 COVID-19 vaccine. Measured with immunoSEQ multiplex PCR; TCRdb has only the in-frame clones, and not every one. The sample lists some 100,000 clones, about 90% seen once, with around 7% in the top ten. General study points: In a largely white British group with more females than males, clonal diversity was possibly underestimated. Of the AZD1222 recipients, only five to seven were seropositive at baseline. None of the repertoires were sampled until the peak T cell response had passed.

Germline CDR1 reads MNHNY; CDR2 reads SVGAGI (reference sequence). The CDR3 sequence is 19 residues long. V dropped 6 bases and J dropped 3; count of bases not matched to a gene: 11. A note on this clone: Its matching antigen is unknown.

The origin of this receptor is an adult in good health. V gene TRBV6-6 combines with J gene TRBJ2-1; 16 bases match TRBD2. Material: peripheral blood, obtained on day 0 of AZD1222 vaccination. CDR3 DNA sequence: TGTGCCAGCAGACGACTAGGGACTAGCGGGAGGGCGGTCTACAATGAGCAGTTCTTC. It specifies CASRRLGTSGRAVYNEQFF.